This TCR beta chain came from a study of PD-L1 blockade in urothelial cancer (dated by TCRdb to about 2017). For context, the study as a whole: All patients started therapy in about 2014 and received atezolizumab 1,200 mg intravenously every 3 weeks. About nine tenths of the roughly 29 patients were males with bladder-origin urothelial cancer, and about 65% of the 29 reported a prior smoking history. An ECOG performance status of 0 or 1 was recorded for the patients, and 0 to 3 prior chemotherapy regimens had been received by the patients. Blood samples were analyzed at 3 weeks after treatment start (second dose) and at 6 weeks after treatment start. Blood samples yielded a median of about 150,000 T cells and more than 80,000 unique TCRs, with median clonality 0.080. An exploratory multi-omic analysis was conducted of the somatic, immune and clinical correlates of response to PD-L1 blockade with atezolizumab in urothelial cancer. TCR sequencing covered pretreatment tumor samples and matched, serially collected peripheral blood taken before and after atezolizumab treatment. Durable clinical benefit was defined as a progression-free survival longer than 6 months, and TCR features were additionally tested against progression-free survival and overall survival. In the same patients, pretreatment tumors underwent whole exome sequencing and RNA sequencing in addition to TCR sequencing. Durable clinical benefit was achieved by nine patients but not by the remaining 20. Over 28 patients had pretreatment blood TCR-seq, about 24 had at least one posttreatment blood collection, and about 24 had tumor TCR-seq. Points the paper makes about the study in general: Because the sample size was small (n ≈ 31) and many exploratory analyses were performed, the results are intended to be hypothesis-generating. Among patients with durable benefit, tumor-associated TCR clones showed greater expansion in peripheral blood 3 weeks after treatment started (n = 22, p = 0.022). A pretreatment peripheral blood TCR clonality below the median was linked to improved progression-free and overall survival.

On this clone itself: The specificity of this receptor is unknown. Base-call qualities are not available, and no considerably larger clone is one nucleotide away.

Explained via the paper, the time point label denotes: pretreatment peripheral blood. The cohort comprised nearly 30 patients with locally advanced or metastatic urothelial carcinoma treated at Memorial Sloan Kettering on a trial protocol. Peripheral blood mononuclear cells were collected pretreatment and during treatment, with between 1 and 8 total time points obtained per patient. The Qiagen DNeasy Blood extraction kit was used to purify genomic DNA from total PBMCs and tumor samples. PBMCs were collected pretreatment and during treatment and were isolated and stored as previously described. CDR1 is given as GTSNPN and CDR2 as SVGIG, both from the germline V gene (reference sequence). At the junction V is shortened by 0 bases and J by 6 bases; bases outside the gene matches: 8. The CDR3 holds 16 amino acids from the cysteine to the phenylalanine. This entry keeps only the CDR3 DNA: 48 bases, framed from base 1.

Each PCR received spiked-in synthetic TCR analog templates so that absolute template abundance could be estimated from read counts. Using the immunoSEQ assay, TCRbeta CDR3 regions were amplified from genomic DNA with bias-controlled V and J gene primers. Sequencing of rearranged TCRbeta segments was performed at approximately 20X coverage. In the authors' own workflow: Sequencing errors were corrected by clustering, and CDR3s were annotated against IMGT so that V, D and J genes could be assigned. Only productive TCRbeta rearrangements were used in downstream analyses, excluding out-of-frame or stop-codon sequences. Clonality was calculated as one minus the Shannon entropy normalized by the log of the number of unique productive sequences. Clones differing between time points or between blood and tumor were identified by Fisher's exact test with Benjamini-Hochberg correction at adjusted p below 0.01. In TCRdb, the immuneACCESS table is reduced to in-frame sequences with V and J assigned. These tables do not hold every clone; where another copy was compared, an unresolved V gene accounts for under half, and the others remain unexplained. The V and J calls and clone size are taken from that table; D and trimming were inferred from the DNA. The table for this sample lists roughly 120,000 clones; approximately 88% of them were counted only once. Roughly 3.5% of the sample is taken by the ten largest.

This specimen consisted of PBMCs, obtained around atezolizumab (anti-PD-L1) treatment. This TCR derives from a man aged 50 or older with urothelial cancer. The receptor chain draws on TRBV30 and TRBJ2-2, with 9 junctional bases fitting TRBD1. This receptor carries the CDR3 CAWSVWGTGIAGELFF. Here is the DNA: TGTGCCTGGAGTGTATGGGGGACAGGGATAGCCGGGGAGCTGTTTTTT.